This T cell receptor beta chain was captured by sequencing in a study of radiation and T cells in renal cell carcinoma. Trimming stripped 5 bases from V and 2 bases from J, with 15 bases between. This CDR3 spans 15 amino acids. Looked up from germline, CDR1 is SGHRS and CDR2 is YFSETQ. Regarding time point: blood 4 weeks post-SBRT, at nephrectomy. As for treatment: 15 Gy SBRT to primary tumor, nephrectomy 4 weeks later. Nephrectomy followed 15 Gy stereotactic body radiation by 4 weeks. Clones were read by immunoSEQ multiplex PCR, and TCRdb kept only the in-frame ones, dropping some. The sample yields about 90,000 clones, approximately 82% seen once. Broader study findings: From baseline, blood top tumor clonotypes peaked at 2 weeks post-radiation. Baseline intratumoral clonotype presence is unknown without pretreatment biopsies.

A word on this clone: Antigen specificity is unknown.

This TCR came from a man aged 60 to 75 with renal cell carcinoma. This chain joins TRBV5-1 and TRBJ2-3; D assignment may be TRBD1 or TRBD2 (5 bases each). The source material was blood, sampled from a patient whose treatment included radiotherapy and nephrectomy. The CDR3 protein is CASRVGGRDTDTQYF. CDR3 bases: TGCGCCAGCAGGGTTGGGGGTCGGGACACAGATACGCAGTATTTT.